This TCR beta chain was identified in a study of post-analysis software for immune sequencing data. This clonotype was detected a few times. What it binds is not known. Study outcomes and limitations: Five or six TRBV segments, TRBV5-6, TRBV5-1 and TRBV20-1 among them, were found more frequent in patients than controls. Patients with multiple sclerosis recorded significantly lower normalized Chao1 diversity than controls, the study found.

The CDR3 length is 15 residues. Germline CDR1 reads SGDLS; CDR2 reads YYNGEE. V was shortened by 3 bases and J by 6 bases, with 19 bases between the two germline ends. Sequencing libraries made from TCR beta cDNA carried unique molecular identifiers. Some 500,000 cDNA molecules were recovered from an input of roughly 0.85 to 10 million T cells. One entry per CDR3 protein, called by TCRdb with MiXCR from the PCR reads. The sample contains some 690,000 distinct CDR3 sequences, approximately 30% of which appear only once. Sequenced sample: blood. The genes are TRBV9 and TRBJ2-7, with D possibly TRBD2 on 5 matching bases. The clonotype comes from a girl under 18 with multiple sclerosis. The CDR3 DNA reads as TGTGCCAGCAGCGCCGTAAATAGTATGGACTCCGAGCAGTACTTC. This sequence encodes CASSAVNSMDSEQYF.